This TCR beta chain emerged from a study of post-analysis software for immune sequencing data. Across the whole study: Both relapsing-remitting and secondary progressive multiple sclerosis featured among the disease courses, as did progressive-relapsing multiple sclerosis.

In this sample, this clonotype turned up once. Its antigen remains unidentified. Included in the TCR beta cDNA libraries were unique molecular identifiers. MiXCR was run by TCRdb on the PCR reads, yielding one entry per CDR3 protein. The table has a few hundred thousand distinct CDR3 sequences, about a third seen once. CDR3 length equals 15 residues. Germline V gene sequence: CDR1 SGHVS, CDR2 FQNEAQ. The V gene lost 5 bases and the J gene lost 9 bases, with 21 bases spanning the gap. Study conclusions and caveats: TRBV5-6, TRBV5-1 and TRBV20-1 belonged to a set of a handful of TRBV segments that were more frequent in patients than controls. For normalized Chao1 diversity, multiple sclerosis patients scored significantly lower than controls did. By F measure, samples from a shared preparation batch strongly co-clustered.

This sequence joins TRBV7-8 and TRBJ2-3; D possibly corresponds to TRBD2 (6 bases). The specimen sequenced was blood. The TCR was taken from a girl aged 5-17 years with multiple sclerosis. The CDR3 DNA reads as TGTGCCAGCAGCCCGACCAAGCTAGCGCCGGGGACGCAGTATTTT. Translating it yields CASSPTKLAPGTQYF.